This note documents a single T cell receptor beta chain sequence. The CDR3 extends over 14 amino acids. Germline CDR1 and CDR2: LNHDA and SQIVND (reference sequence). V gave up 5 bases and J gave up 4 bases; unmatched junction bases: 3. This record belongs to a study of PD-1 blockade in classical Hodgkin lymphoma. Profiled with immunoSEQ multiplex PCR; TCRdb holds only in-frame clones, not every one. The sample lists about 27,000 clones, approximately 80% seen once, with approximately 2.6% in the top ten. Relapse after autologous stem cell transplantation occurred in every patient, and brentuximab vedotin exposure varied. Negative magnetic selection isolated CD4+ T cells from thawed PBMCs.

The sequenced sample was CD4+ T cells from blood, obtained at baseline. The clonotype comes from a human donor with classical Hodgkin lymphoma. The V call is TRBV19, the J call TRBJ2-2; 8 bases line up with TRBD2. DNA of the CDR3: TGTGCCAGTAGTCCCGGGGGGGGCACCGGGGAGCTGTTTTTT. Translation gives CASSPGGGTGELFF.